The next 9 T cell receptor beta chains were all read from a single sample in a study of response to subunit inactivated influenza vaccine. TCRdb fed the RT-PCR reads into MiXCR, producing one record per CDR3 protein. The sample holds under 500,000 distinct CDR3 sequences, 9.5% to 13% seen once. Here the sequenced sample was PBMCs from blood, taken about 40 days after vaccination. All receptors come from a man aged 45-65 years who received an inactivated influenza vaccine.

The J gene is TRBJ1-4, the V gene TRBV20-1; 10 bases are a match to TRBD1. The V gene's germline CDR1 is DFQATT and CDR2 SNEGSKA (reference sequence). The CDR3 sequence is 15 residues long. After removal of 7 bases from V and 9 bases from J, the junction contained 14 bases not matched to a gene. CDR3 protein: CSVTSPGQGRQKLFF. DNA of the CDR3: TGCAGTGTCACTTCTCCGGGACAGGGGCGGCAAAAACTGTTTTTT.

This clonotype showed up just a few times. The V gene is TRBV29-1, the J gene TRBJ2-5; D uncertain. This CDR3 spans 15 amino acids. Trimming removed 3 bases at V and 2 bases at J, with 16 bases between. Germline-derived CDR1 and CDR2 are SQVTM and ANQGSEA. CDR3 sequence (DNA): TGCAGCGTTGAGATGTGGGGTATGGGACAAGAGACCCAGTACTTC. It specifies CSVEMWGMGQETQYF.

The chain employs TRBV12-3 or TRBV12-4 and TRBJ2-2, with 7 bases lining up with TRBD1. The J segment lost 1 base and the V segment lost 6 bases, leaving 2 bases of the junction unmatched. The CDR3 is 14 residues long. In DNA form, the CDR3 reads TGTGCCAGCAGATACAGGGGGAACACCGGGGAGCTGTTTTTT. Translated, it gives CASRYRGNTGELFF.

This clonotype was detected only a few times. For the CDR3, the DNA is TGCAGTGCTAGAGTTTCCGTAGCCAAAAACATTCAGTACTTC. Translation gives CSARVSVAKNIQYF. This chain links TRBV20-1 with TRBJ2-4; the D is unclear. The V gene's germline CDR1 is DFQATT and CDR2 SNEGSKA (reference sequence). V gave up 1 base and J gave up 0 bases, with 7 bases separating them. The CDR3 totals 14 residues.

The CDR3 region has the DNA TGTGCCAGCAGCCAAGAGCAGGGTGGCACAGATACGCAGTATTTT. Translating gives CASSQEQGGTDTQYF. The chain links TRBV4-2 to TRBJ2-3; D may be TRBD1 (5 bases). V was shortened by 0 bases and J by 1 base, with 8 bases between the two germline ends. The CDR3 totals 15 residues. Germline V gene sequence: CDR1 LGHNA, CDR2 YNFKEQ.

The table lists this clonotype with a few counts. V gene TRBV20-1 combines with J gene TRBJ2-5; TRBD2 matches at 8 bases. CDR3 length equals 15 residues. Germline trimming cut 5 bases from V and 4 bases from J; bases unmatched to any gene: 12. Germline values: CDR1 DFQATT, CDR2 SNEGSKA (reference sequence). CDR3 residues: CSAPPPGLAAETQYF. The DNA for the CDR3 is TGCAGTGCTCCTCCCCCCGGACTAGCTGCAGAGACCCAGTACTTC.

V and J are TRBV5-1 and TRBJ1-1; D is undetermined. Trimming removed 0 bases from V and 6 bases from J, with 15 bases in between. CDR3 length equals 15 residues. The germline V gene encodes CDR1 SGHRS and CDR2 YFSETQ. The CDR3 reads CASSLESARWAEAFF. CDR3 nucleotides: TGCGCCAGCAGCTTGGAATCGGCGAGATGGGCTGAAGCTTTCTTT.

This clonotype was detected once. The chain combines TRBV20-1 with TRBJ2-2; D is perhaps TRBD2 (6 bases). The V gene's germline CDR1 is DFQATT and CDR2 SNEGSKA (reference sequence). This CDR3 has 15 residues. V lost 3 bases and J 6 bases, leaving 17 bases between the germline ends. Here the CDR3 reads CSARDYNARAGELFF. CDR3 bases: TGCAGTGCTAGGGACTATAATGCGAGGGCCGGGGAGCTGTTTTTT.

This clonotype has more than one count but fewer than ten. This sequence joins TRBV9 and TRBJ2-2, with D uncertain. CDR1 is SGDLS, CDR2 YYNGEE, per germline. The CDR3 has 14 residues. V lost 0 bases, J lost 6 bases, and 9 bases lay in between. CDR3 DNA: TGTGCCAGCAGCGTAGGGGCCTCGCCCGGGGAGCTGTTTTTT. It translates to CASSVGASPGELFF.